Below, 30 T cell receptor beta chains from the same sample are listed, as sequenced in a study of T-cell memory formation after mild COVID-19. TCRdb called the 5' RACE reads again in MiXCR, with one record for every CDR3 protein. The table has 140,000 to 150,000 distinct CDR3 sequences, 25% seen once; the top ten hold around 22%. Sequencing was carried out using PBMCs or a T cell subset sorted from them (not recorded which). The receptor set was obtained from an adult woman who had mild COVID-19 (a few samples of this study predate the infection). Cell type and time point are not known.

This clonotype was recorded a few times. One junction end disagrees with the germline gene, perhaps due to a read error. The genes are TRBV7-2 and TRBJ2-7; D is ambiguous. CDR3 size: 12 residues. Germline V lookup: CDR1 SGHTA, CDR2 FQGNSA. The CDR3 DNA is TGTGCCAGCACCTTAGTCTCCTACGAGCAGTACTTC. This translates into CASTLVSYEQYF.

The chain recombines TRBV7-9 with TRBJ1-1; D uncertain. Germline values: CDR1 SEHNR, CDR2 FQNEAQ (reference sequence). Trimming shortened V by 8 bases and J by 4 bases, and 14 bases separated the two germline ends. CDR3 length equals 13 residues. The CDR3 loop reads CASEASGSTEAFF. Here the CDR3 DNA reads TGTGCCAGCGAAGCCAGTGGGAGCACTGAAGCTTTCTTT.

The chain links TRBV14 to TRBJ2-3, with TRBD2 identical over 9 bases. CDR1 is SGHDN, CDR2 FVKESK, per germline. V lost 1 base, J lost 4 bases, and 3 bases stayed unmatched. The CDR3 sequence is 15 residues long. DNA of the CDR3: TGTGCCAGCAGCCAAGTAGCGGGAGTGTCAGATACGCAGTATTTT. This gives the protein CASSQVAGVSDTQYF. Filled out from reference TRBV14 and TRBJ2-3, the complete variable domain reads EAGVTQFPSHSVIEKGQTVTLRCDPISGHDNLYWYRRVMGKEIKFLLHFVKESKQDESGMPNNRFLAERTGGTYSTLKVQPAELEDSGVYFCASSQVAGVSDTQYFGPGTRLTVL.

This sequence joins TRBV24-1 and TRBJ1-2, with 8 bases fitting TRBD1. Trimming removed 4 bases from V and 8 bases from J; junction bases left unmatched: 11. Germline loops: CDR1 KGHDR, CDR2 SFDVKD. This CDR3 spans 15 amino acids. CDR3 sequence (DNA): TGTGCCACCAGTGAACCTCGACAGGGGAGGAAGGGCTACACCTTC. It specifies CATSEPRQGRKGYTF.

Written as DNA, the CDR3 is TGCGCCAGCAGCCAAGACACGGCGAACACTGAAGCTTTCTTT. Translation: CASSQDTANTEAFF. The gene calls are TRBV4-3 and TRBJ1-1; D gene uncertain. Looked up from germline, CDR1 is LGHNA and CDR2 is YSLEER. The CDR3 totals 14 residues. Trimming left V 0 bases short and J 1 base short, with 6 bases between.

The chain combines TRBV24-1 with TRBJ2-1; 11 nucleotides line up with TRBD2. Germline CDR1 reads KGHDR; CDR2 reads SFDVKD. The CDR3 consists of 16 residues. V lost 4 bases to trimming and J lost 6 bases; unmatched junction nucleotides: 7. The CDR3 region is CATSDPLAGASNEQFF. For the CDR3, the DNA is TGTGCCACCAGTGACCCACTAGCGGGAGCGTCCAATGAGCAGTTCTTC.

The chain links TRBV6-6 to TRBJ2-1, with 7 bases matching TRBD2. CDR1 and CDR2 (germline): MNHNY, SVGAGI (reference sequence). The CDR3 has 15 amino acids. V lost 0 bases to trimming and J lost 1 base; unmatched junction nucleotides: 0. CDR3 sequence (DNA): TGTGCCAGCAGTTACTCACTAGCGTCCTACAATGAGCAGTTCTTC. Translated, it gives CASSYSLASYNEQFF.

This chain uses TRBV27 with TRBJ2-7; the D is unclear. CDR1 and CDR2 (germline): MNHEY, SMNVEV (reference sequence). The V end lost 6 bases, the J end lost 1 base, and 16 bases lay between the germline ends. The CDR3 consists of 15 residues. The CDR3 bases are TGTGCCAGCAGCACCCGACGGAGTCCTTCCTACGAGCAGTACTTC. Residues: CASSTRRSPSYEQYF.

J is TRBJ2-1 and V is TRBV7-8; D remains ambiguous. The CDR3 is 14 residues long. V lost 3 bases, J lost 8 bases, and 14 bases lay in between. The V gene's germline CDR1 is SGHVS and CDR2 FQNEAQ. This CDR3 reads CASSLDQLRDEQFF. The CDR3, as DNA: TGTGCCAGCAGCTTGGACCAGTTAAGGGATGAGCAGTTCTTC.

The table lists this clonotype with a count of one. J is TRBJ1-1 and V is TRBV6-5; maybe TRBD1 (6 bases). Trimming pared 2 bases from V and 5 bases from J, leaving 15 bases between. The CDR3 is 15 amino acids. The V gene's germline CDR1 is MNHEY and CDR2 SVGAGI. CDR3: CASSYLQGLMTEAFF. CDR3 nucleotides: TGTGCCAGCAGTTACCTTCAGGGGCTGATGACTGAAGCTTTCTTT.

At least ten counts were recorded for this clonotype. The V call is TRBV4-1, the J call TRBJ2-1; the D is unclear. The CDR3 spans 17 residues. Trimming left V 4 bases short and J 9 bases short, with 25 bases between. Germline V gene lookup returns CDR1 MGHRA and CDR2 YSYEKL. CDR3: CASSPINPSVAVSEQFF. In nucleotides, the CDR3 is TGCGCCAGCAGCCCCATTAACCCCTCCGTCGCTGTAAGTGAGCAGTTCTTC.

The chain has TRBV6-5 and TRBJ2-7; TRBD2 matches 9 bases. The length of the CDR3 is 17 residues. Germline assignment: CDR1 MNHEY and CDR2 SVGAGI. Trimming cost V 0 bases and J 2 bases; bases outside gene matches: 8. CDR3 in DNA: TGTGCCAGCAGTTACTCGCTTAGCGGGGGCGGGACCTACGAGCAGTACTTC. Its protein is CASSYSLSGGGTYEQYF.

The chain couples TRBV6-5 to TRBJ1-2; TRBD1 matches at 10 bases. The CDR3 runs 13 residues. Per the germline V gene, CDR1 is MNHEY and CDR2 is SVGAGI. V was pared by 4 bases and J by 6 bases, with 2 bases of the junction left unmatched. The CDR3 region is CASSSTGGNGYTF. In nucleotides, the CDR3 is TGTGCCAGCAGTTCGACAGGGGGCAATGGCTACACCTTC.

V is TRBV5-1 and J is TRBJ2-1; no clear D. V lost 6 bases and J lost 0, with 16 bases in between. The CDR3 is 16 amino acids. Germline values: CDR1 SGHRS, CDR2 YFSETQ. The CDR3 reads CASTPLGESSYNEQFF. CDR3 nucleotide sequence: TGCGCCAGCACCCCTCTCGGAGAGAGCTCCTACAATGAGCAGTTCTTC. Looking up the rest from reference TRBV5-1 and TRBJ2-1 gives the full variable domain: KAGVTQTPRYLIKTRGQQVTLSCSPISGHRSVSWYQQTPGQGLQFLFEYFSETQRNKGNFPGRFSGRQFSNSRSEMNVSTLELGDSALYLCASTPLGESSYNEQFFGPGTRLTVL.

In this sample, this clonotype turned up a few times. This chain links TRBV7-2 with TRBJ2-1; TRBD2 matches at 14 bases. Losses at the gene ends were 3 bases for V and 7 bases for J; bases not matched to a gene: 2. Germline V gene lookup returns CDR1 SGHTA and CDR2 FQGNSA. This CDR3 is 15 amino acids long. DNA for the CDR3: TGTGCCAGCAGCTTTTGGACTAGCGGGAGGAATGAGCAGTTCTTC. Protein sequence: CASSFWTSGRNEQFF. Full variable domain (outside the CDR3, taken from reference TRBV7-2 and TRBJ2-1): GAGVSQSPSNKVTEKGKDVELRCDPISGHTALYWYRQSLGQGLEFLIYFQGNSAPDKSGLPSDRFSAERTGGSVSTLTIQRTQQEDSAVYLCASSFWTSGRNEQFFGPGTRLTVL.

The table lists this clonotype with a few counts. CDR3 loop: CASSPMTGGQAGYTF. The CDR3 nucleotides read TGTGCCAGCAGCCCTATGACAGGGGGCCAGGCTGGCTACACCTTC. This sequence joins TRBV7-3 and TRBJ1-2; 10 bases fit TRBD1. V trimming: 5 bases; J trimming: 7 bases; junction bases outside the gene matches: 10. Germline values: CDR1 SGHTA, CDR2 FQGTGA. This CDR3 is 15 amino acids long.

This chain uses TRBV7-2 with TRBJ2-1; TRBD2 aligns across 8 bases. Germline V lookup: CDR1 SGHTA, CDR2 FQGNSA. V gave up 2 bases and J gave up 8 bases; unmatched junction bases: 11. The CDR3 runs 16 residues. This chain's CDR3 is CASSLMVAGSGDEQFF. DNA of the CDR3: TGTGCCAGCAGCTTAATGGTAGCGGGATCGGGGGATGAGCAGTTCTTC.

The rearrangement links TRBV5-4 to TRBJ1-1, with 9 bases lining up with TRBD1. V trimming: 3 bases; J trimming: 3 bases; junction bases outside the gene matches: 6. The CDR3 totals 15 residues. CDR1 is SGHNT and CDR2 is YYREEE in the germline V gene (reference sequence). The CDR3 here is CASSSTGGADTEAFF. DNA for the CDR3: TGTGCCAGCAGCTCTACAGGGGGCGCGGACACTGAAGCTTTCTTT.

The V and J genes are TRBV29-1 and TRBJ2-7; TRBD1 matches 8 bases. The CDR3 is 14 residues long. Germline loops: CDR1 SQVTM, CDR2 ANQGSEA. J gave up 6 bases and V 4 bases, and 11 bases lay outside the gene matches. CDR3 bases: TGCAGCGTTGGTCTCACAGGGGGAATACGCGAGCAGTACTTC. Amino acids: CSVGLTGGIREQYF.

This clonotype has more than one count but fewer than ten. The chain carries TRBV5-1 and TRBJ1-1; 9 nucleotides align to TRBD1. With V trimmed by 4 bases and J by 1 base, 5 bases remained unmatched. CDR3 size: 15 residues. Germline CDR1 SGHRS, CDR2 YFSETQ. The CDR3 protein is CASSTGQGPNTEAFF. The CDR3 coding sequence is TGCGCCAGCAGCACCGGACAGGGGCCGAACACTGAAGCTTTCTTT.

This clonotype has a count of ten or more. The chain employs TRBV5-1 and TRBJ1-1, with 7 bases identical to TRBD1. The V gene's germline CDR1 is SGHRS and CDR2 YFSETQ. V shed 3 bases, J shed 6 bases, and the junction held 11 bases outside the gene matches. The CDR3 has 15 amino acids. CDR3 sequence: CASSSRQGGGAEAFF. The CDR3 DNA is TGCGCCAGCAGCTCTCGACAGGGAGGAGGTGCTGAAGCTTTCTTT.

The J gene is TRBJ1-1, the V gene TRBV6-6; D is undetermined. Trimming took 4 bases from V and 4 from J, leaving 7 bases between them. This CDR3 spans 12 amino acids. Germline CDR1 reads MNHNY; CDR2 reads SVGAGI (reference sequence). This chain's CDR3 is CASSSGGTEAFF. CDR3 coding DNA: TGTGCCAGCAGTTCCGGTGGCACTGAAGCTTTCTTT.

The CDR3 bases are TGTGCCAGCAGCTCGTGGGAACTGGCCCAAGAGACCCAGTACTTC. It specifies CASSSWELAQETQYF. The V call is TRBV5-5, the J call TRBJ2-5; D is ambiguous. CDR1 SGHKS and CDR2 YYEKEE come from the germline V gene (reference sequence). V was shortened by 3 bases and J by 1 base, with 13 bases between the two germline ends. The CDR3 is 15 amino acids.

This clonotype came up a few times. This chain links TRBV27 with TRBJ2-7; D is unclear. Germline V lookup: CDR1 MNHEY, CDR2 SMNVEV (reference sequence). This CDR3 region has 15 residues. V was cut by 2 bases and J by 0 bases, with 11 bases left in between. The chain's CDR3 is CASSLVGQSSYEQYF. In DNA form, the CDR3 reads TGTGCCAGCAGTTTAGTTGGGCAGAGCTCCTACGAGCAGTACTTC.

This chain uses TRBV12-3 or TRBV12-4 with TRBJ1-5; D gene unclear. The CDR3 loop spans 13 amino acids. Trimming stripped 0 bases from V and 6 bases from J, with 6 bases between. The CDR3 is CASSLALLQPQHF. DNA of the CDR3: TGTGCCAGCAGTTTAGCGCTGCTTCAGCCCCAGCATTTT.

The chain links TRBV29-1 to TRBJ1-2; 8 positions match TRBD1. The CDR3 runs 12 residues. Looked up from germline, CDR1 is SQVTM and CDR2 is ANQGSEA. The V segment lost 7 bases and the J segment 3 bases; nucleotides outside the gene matches: 4. Here the CDR3 reads CSAEDRDYGYTF. For the CDR3, the DNA is TGCAGCGCAGAGGACAGGGACTATGGCTACACCTTC.

CDR3 residues: CASSSSRQGVSGYTF. The CDR3 DNA reads TGTGCCAGCAGCTCCTCCCGGCAGGGGGTTTCTGGCTACACCTTC. The chain employs TRBV7-9 and TRBJ1-2, with 7 bases that match TRBD1. The CDR3 length is 15 residues. J was trimmed by 7 bases and V by 4 bases; bases with no gene match: 12. Per the germline V gene, CDR1 is SEHNR and CDR2 is FQNEAQ (reference sequence).

This clonotype occurred a few times. The rearrangement joins TRBV4-2 to TRBJ2-7; 9 positions match TRBD2. Germline-derived CDR1 and CDR2 are LGHNA and YNFKEQ. This CDR3 has 16 amino acids. V was clipped by 0 bases and J by 0 bases; unmatched bases: 3. This CDR3 is CASSQEGSGSSYEQYF. The CDR3, as DNA: TGTGCCAGCAGCCAAGAGGGTAGCGGGAGCTCCTACGAGCAGTACTTC.

The chain is built from TRBV4-3 and TRBJ1-4, with no clear D. CDR1 and CDR2 (germline): LGHNA, YSLEER. Trimming cost V 4 bases and J 0 bases, with 9 bases left between them. This CDR3 is 15 amino acids long. CDR3 nucleotides: TGCGCCAGCAGCCCAATCCGTGCAACTAATGAAAAACTGTTTTTT. This translates into CASSPIRATNEKLFF.

The chain employs TRBV2 and TRBJ1-5, with a possible D match to TRBD1 (5 bases). The CDR3 totals 15 residues. Germline V gene sequence: CDR1 SNHLY, CDR2 FYNNEI. Trimming left V 6 bases short and J 3 bases short, with 15 bases between. CDR3 in amino acids: CASSPYDSFNQPQHF. Written as DNA, the CDR3 is TGTGCCAGCAGCCCTTACGACAGTTTCAATCAGCCCCAGCATTTT. Variable domain in full (rest from reference TRBV2 and TRBJ1-5): EPEVTQTPSHQVTQMGQEVILRCVPISNHLYFYWYRQILGQKVEFLVSFYNNEISEKSEIFDDQFSVERPDGSNFTLKIRSTKLEDSAMYFCASSPYDSFNQPQHFGDGTRLSIL.